Following are 12 T cell receptor beta chains from one sample sequenced in a study of cytomegalovirus exposure and HLA in healthy donors (TCRdb year 2017). Preparation of the library involved the immunoSEQ multiplex PCR assay. For the multiplex PCR, a mixture combining 60 forward primers for TCR Vbeta segments and 13 reverse primers for TCR Jbeta segments was used. The table was pulled from immuneACCESS by TCRdb, which kept in-frame rearrangements only. Such tables lose some clones; where checked, under half of the loss comes from unresolved V genes, and the rest has no known cause. The sample data list about 190,000 clones, and 70% to 75% of these were observed just once. Of the sample, approximately 4.8% is held by the ten largest clones. The sequencing sample was made of PBMCs. The receptor source for this set is a man aged 30 to 39 in good health and CMV-seropositive.

V usage is TRBV19 and J usage is TRBJ2-3; 10 bases align to TRBD1. The CDR3 length is 16 residues. V lost 5 bases, J lost 2 bases, and 7 bases stayed unmatched. In germline, CDR1 is LNHDA, CDR2 SQIVND (reference sequence). DNA of the CDR3: TGTGCCAGTAGTGACCGGGACAGGGGCCCCACAGATACGCAGTATTTT. Its protein product is CASSDRDRGPTDTQYF.

About this clone: The sample contains more than one DNA sequence encoding this CDR3. The V call is TRBV7-2, the J call TRBJ1-2; D is uncertain. Trimming cost V 5 bases and J 2 bases, with 15 bases left between them. Germline lookup yields CDR1 SGHTA and CDR2 FQGNSA. This CDR3 is built from 15 residues. CDR3 sequence reads: CASSLLGEANYGYTF. Written as DNA, the CDR3 is TGTGCCAGCAGCCTCCTTGGGGAGGCCAACTATGGCTACACCTTC. Looking up the rest from reference TRBV7-2 and TRBJ1-2 gives the full variable domain: GAGVSQSPSNKVTEKGKDVELRCDPISGHTALYWYRQSLGQGLEFLIYFQGNSAPDKSGLPSDRFSAERTGGSVSTLTIQRTQQEDSAVYLCASSLLGEANYGYTFGSGTRLTVV.

Ten or more counts support this clone. The V gene is TRBV19, the J gene TRBJ2-5, with 9 bases matching TRBD1. This CDR3 has 14 amino acids. The V gene end was trimmed by 5 bases and the J gene end by 5 bases; junction bases not matched to a gene: 6. CDR1 is LNHDA, CDR2 SQIVND, per germline (reference sequence). As DNA, the CDR3 is TGTGCCAGTAGTCCGGGACAGGGTTTCGAGACCCAGTACTTC. Translating gives CASSPGQGFETQYF.

The chain is built from TRBV11-3 and TRBJ1-6; D not certain. V lost 2 bases and J lost 7, with 6 bases in between. This CDR3 is built from 13 residues. CDR1 and CDR2 from the germline V gene are SGHNT and YENEEA. In DNA, the CDR3 is TGTGCCAGCAGCTTAAACATAAATTCACCCCTCCACTTT. It translates to CASSLNINSPLHF.

Here the CDR3 DNA reads TGTGCCAGCAGCTCGAGAACTAGCGGGGTCACCGGGGAGCTGTTTTTT. As protein: CASSSRTSGVTGELFF. This rearrangement joins TRBV7-3 to TRBJ2-2; the match to TRBD2 covers 10 bases. Germline CDR1 and CDR2: SGHTA and FQGTGA. After removal of 4 bases from V and 4 bases from J, the junction contained 6 bases not matched to a gene. The CDR3 has 16 residues.

This clone was counted once. The rearrangement links TRBV7-9 to TRBJ1-1; D perhaps matches TRBD1 (6 bases). V was pared by 3 bases and J by 3 bases, with 26 bases between. The CDR3 spans 19 residues. Germline V gene lookup returns CDR1 SEHNR and CDR2 FQNEAQ (reference sequence). CDR3 bases: TGTGCCAGCAGCTTGGCTCGTTGGGGGCGGAGGACTGGCCACACTGAAGCTTTCTTT. It codes for CASSLARWGRRTGHTEAFF.

This clone occurred a few times. The chain links TRBV5-3 to TRBJ2-2, with 9 bases matching TRBD1. TRBV5-3 is recorded as an ORF, its role being uncertain. The length of the CDR3 is 17 residues. Trimming at V came to 2 bases and at J to 5 bases, leaving 10 bases not matched to a gene. The CDR3 sequence: CARSFGIGTGWTGELFF. For the CDR3, the DNA is TGTGCCAGAAGCTTCGGTATCGGGACAGGGTGGACCGGGGAGCTGTTTTTT.

This sequence joins TRBV9 and TRBJ2-3; D possibly corresponds to TRBD2 (7 bases). The CDR3 has 15 amino acids. Trimming took 4 bases from V and 3 from J, leaving 15 bases between them. The germline V gene encodes CDR1 SGDLS and CDR2 YYNGEE. The CDR3 DNA follows: TGTGCCAGCAGCCACCCAGGGAGGGGGACAGATACGCAGTATTTT. Its translation: CASSHPGRGTDTQYF.

The J gene is TRBJ2-7, the V gene TRBV13; a possible D gene is TRBD1 (5 bases). The CDR3 contains 14 residues. CDR1 is PRHDT, CDR2 FYEKMQ, per germline (reference sequence). Trimming removed 11 bases at V and 0 bases at J, with 17 bases between. CDR3 nucleotide sequence: TGTGCCTCCGGCTGGGGCTCCGGCTCCTACGAGCAGTACTTC. The encoded protein is CASGWGSGSYEQYF.

This chain connects TRBV28 to TRBJ1-5; a possible D gene is TRBD1 (5 bases). CDR3 length: 16 residues. CDR1 and CDR2 (germline): MDHEN, SYDVKM. V lost 1 base to trimming and J lost 2 bases, with 12 bases between them. For the CDR3, the DNA is TGTGCCAGCAGTTTATCATTTGGGGCGGGCAATCAGCCCCAGCATTTT. Translating gives CASSLSFGAGNQPQHF.

The chain has TRBV18 and TRBJ1-5; possible D gene TRBD1, 5 bases. The CDR3 extends over 13 amino acids. V lost 6 bases and J 9 bases, leaving 15 bases between the germline ends. CDR1 and CDR2 from the germline V gene are KGHSH and LQKENI. The CDR3 DNA reads TGTGCCAGCTCCCCCTCGGGGGATAGGCCCCAGCATTTT. This gives the protein CASSPSGDRPQHF. Full variable domain (missing parts from reference TRBV18 and TRBJ1-5): NAGVMQNPRHLVRRRGQEARLRCSPMKGHSHVYWYRQLPEEGLKFMVYLQKENIIDESGMPKERFSAEFPKEGPSILRIQQVVRGDSAAYFCASSPSGDRPQHFGDGTRLSIL.

This clone showed up just once. The chain joins TRBV19 to TRBJ1-1, with D possibly being TRBD1 (5 bases). V lost 5 bases and J 6 bases, leaving 16 bases between the germline ends. Germline V gene lookup returns CDR1 LNHDA and CDR2 SQIVND (reference sequence). The CDR3 loop spans 14 amino acids. CDR3 protein: CASSPTGGGPEAFF. In nucleotides, the CDR3 is TGTGCCAGTAGTCCAACCGGCGGGGGTCCTGAAGCTTTCTTT.